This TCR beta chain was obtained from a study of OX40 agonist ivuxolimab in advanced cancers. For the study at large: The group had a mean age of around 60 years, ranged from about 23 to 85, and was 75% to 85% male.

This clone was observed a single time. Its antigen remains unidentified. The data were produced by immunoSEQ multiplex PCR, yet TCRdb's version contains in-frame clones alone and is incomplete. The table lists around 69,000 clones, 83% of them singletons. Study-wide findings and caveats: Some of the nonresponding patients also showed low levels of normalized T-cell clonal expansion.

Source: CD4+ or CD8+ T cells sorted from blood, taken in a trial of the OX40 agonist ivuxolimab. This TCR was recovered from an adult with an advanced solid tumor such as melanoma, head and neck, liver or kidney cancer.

CDR3 coding DNA: TGTGCCATCAGTGTAGCTCCTTCAAAGGAAGACTATGGCTACACCTTC. Its protein is CAISVAPSKEDYGYTF. The chain has TRBV10-3 and TRBJ1-2, with D unclear. The germline V gene has CDR1 ENHRY and CDR2 SYGVKD. This CDR3 contains 16 residues. Trimming pared 4 bases from V and 3 bases from J, leaving 18 bases between.